Listed below are T cell receptor beta chains from one sample, sequenced in a study of shared clonotypes between healthy human individuals. The protocol was immunoSEQ multiplex PCR, while the TCRdb copy is restricted to in-frame clones and leaves out a portion. This table holds 780,000 or so clones, approximately 77% found once. Input material: memory CD4+ T cells sorted from blood. Source of these receptors: a woman in her thirties in good health. CDR3s include the opening cysteine and the closing phenylalanine or tryptophan. The D gene is left open where the match is weak. Only some rows state a clone size, as once, few, many or a class for expanded clones.

size	V	J	D	CDR3	DNA
NA	TRBV7-2	TRBJ2-5	NA	CASSLDRTRLETQYF	TGTGCCAGCAGCTTAGATCGGACACGGTTGGAGACCCAGTACTTC
few	TRBV5-4	TRBJ2-1	TRBD1	CASSSRLRTGLHEQFF	TGTGCCAGCAGCTCACGATTACGGACAGGCCTCCATGAGCAGTTCTTC
NA	TRBV21-1	TRBJ2-1	NA	CASSKGQDYNEQFF	TGTGCCAGCAGCAAAGGACAGGACTACAATGAGCAGTTCTTC
NA	TRBV30	TRBJ1-2	NA	CAGGYQRVFGYTF	TGTGCCGGGGGGTATCAGAGGGTCTTTGGCTACACCTTC
NA	TRBV19	TRBJ2-4	TRBD2	CASRMGVGLAGGTKNIQYF	TGTGCCAGTAGGATGGGGGTGGGACTAGCGGGAGGAACGAAGAACATTCAGTACTTC
many	TRBV27	TRBJ2-4	TRBD1	CASSPGTGSNIQYF	TGTGCCAGCAGTCCCGGGACAGGGTCCAACATTCAGTACTTC
few	TRBV30	TRBJ2-4	NA	CAWSPKAEGIRNIQYF	TGTGCCTGGAGTCCTAAAGCGGAAGGGATTAGGAACATTCAGTACTTC
NA	TRBV5-6	TRBJ2-1	TRBD2	CASSFLAGGFGEQFF	TGTGCCAGCAGCTTTCTAGCGGGAGGGTTTGGTGAGCAGTTCTTC
NA	TRBV6-6	TRBJ2-6	NA	CATWGRTTSGANVLTF	TGTGCCACATGGGGTAGGACAACCTCTGGGGCCAACGTCCTGACTTTC
NA	TRBV11-2	TRBJ2-7	NA	CASSLPGVHEQYF	TGTGCCAGCAGCTTACCAGGGGTCCACGAGCAGTACTTC
NA	TRBV7-2	TRBJ2-1	NA	CASSFTAIGNEQFF	TGTGCCAGCAGCTTCACAGCCATAGGCAATGAGCAGTTCTTC
NA	TRBV4-1	TRBJ1-3	NA	CASSQDEGHGNTIYF	TGCGCCAGCAGCCAAGATGAGGGGCATGGAAACACCATATATTTT
few	TRBV30	TRBJ1-1	NA	CAWSRGGKVDTEAFF	TGTGCCTGGAGTCGAGGGGGGAAGGTCGACACTGAAGCTTTCTTT
NA	TRBV4-1	TRBJ1-4	NA	CASSPVHSLNEKLFF	TGCGCCAGCAGTCCCGTCCACAGCCTTAATGAAAAACTGTTTTTT
NA	TRBV18	TRBJ1-1	NA	CASSQDGDTEAFF	TGTGCCAGCTCCCAAGACGGAGACACTGAAGCTTTCTTT
few	TRBV11-2	TRBJ2-7	NA	CASSLRAEPYEQYF	TGTGCCAGCAGCTTACGGGCGGAGCCCTACGAGCAGTACTTC
NA	TRBV27	TRBJ2-2	TRBD2	CASSRRAGGLNTGELFF	TGTGCCAGCAGTCGGCGGGCGGGAGGGCTGAACACCGGGGAGCTGTTTTTT
NA	TRBV7-2	TRBJ2-5	NA	CASSLWTVQETQYF	TGTGCCAGCAGCTTATGGACGGTACAAGAGACCCAGTACTTC
NA	TRBV6-1	TRBJ1-4	NA	CASRNGGAGVEKLFF	TGTGCCAGCAGGAATGGTGGGGCAGGGGTTGAAAAACTGTTTTTT
many	TRBV2	TRBJ2-2	NA	CATQWGTANTGELFF	TGTGCCACCCAGTGGGGGACTGCTAACACCGGGGAGCTGTTTTTT
NA	TRBV18	TRBJ2-7	TRBD2	CASSRGLAGRSYEQYF	TGTGCCAGCTCACGCGGGCTAGCGGGACGTTCCTACGAGCAGTACTTC
NA	TRBV5-1	TRBJ1-1	NA	CASSQVGGRGTEAFF	TGCGCCAGCAGCCAGGTTGGGGGGCGAGGCACTGAAGCTTTCTTT
NA	TRBV5-5	TRBJ2-7	TRBD2	CASSSTSVTLHEQYF	TGTGCCAGCAGCTCGACTAGCGTTACCCTTCACGAGCAGTACTTC
NA	TRBV7-8	TRBJ2-1	NA	CASSLAQGINNEQFF	TGTGCCAGCAGCTTAGCCCAGGGGATAAACAATGAGCAGTTCTTC
NA	TRBV13	TRBJ2-7	NA	CASSPLGVHEQYF	TGTGCCAGCAGCCCCCTCGGAGTTCACGAGCAGTACTTC
NA	TRBV10-3	TRBJ1-5	NA	CAISESYNQPQHF	TGTGCCATCAGTGAGTCTTACAATCAGCCCCAGCATTTT
NA	TRBV5-1	TRBJ2-1	TRBD2	CASSSRTSGRYNEQFF	TGCGCCAGCAGCTCACGGACTAGCGGGAGGTACAATGAGCAGTTCTTC
NA	TRBV7-3	TRBJ1-1	NA	CASSTREDGTEAFF	TGTGCCAGCAGCACGCGGGAGGATGGGACTGAAGCTTTCTTT
few	TRBV11-2	TRBJ2-5	NA	CASSFRGVGVETQYF	TGTGCCAGCAGCTTTAGAGGAGTGGGAGTAGAGACCCAGTACTTC
NA	TRBV10-2	TRBJ2-1	NA	CASTTFSGNLDSNEQFF	TGCGCCAGCACTACGTTCAGCGGAAACCTAGATAGCAATGAGCAGTTCTTC
NA	TRBV5-1	TRBJ2-6	NA	CASSLGSGANVLTF	TGCGCCAGCAGCTTGGGGTCTGGGGCCAACGTCCTGACTTTC
NA	TRBV19	TRBJ1-2	NA	CASSSRQGGYTF	TGTGCCAGTAGTAGTCGGCAGGGTGGCTACACCTTC
NA	TRBV18	TRBJ1-5	NA	CASSEGQITNQPQHF	TGTGCCAGCTCAGAAGGACAGATAACTAATCAGCCCCAGCATTTT
NA	TRBV11-3	TRBJ2-1	NA	CASSLGRTNNEQFF	TGTGCCAGCAGCTTGGGGCGGACAAACAATGAGCAGTTCTTC
few	TRBV7-2	TRBJ2-7	NA	CASSLEGGAVYEQYF	TGTGCCAGCAGCTTAGAAGGGGGGGCTGTCTACGAGCAGTACTTC
once	TRBV6-1	TRBJ2-1	NA	CASSGMAGGSNEQFF	TGTGCCAGCAGTGGGATGGCCGGAGGGTCCAATGAGCAGTTCTTC
few	TRBV30	TRBJ1-1	TRBD1	CAWRATGARRYTEAFF	TGTGCCTGGAGGGCAACAGGGGCAAGGCGGTACACTGAAGCTTTCTTT
many	TRBV6-5	TRBJ1-1	NA	CASKRVGTNTEAFF	TGTGCCAGCAAACGGGTCGGGACGAACACTGAAGCTTTCTTT
few	TRBV5-1	TRBJ2-3	TRBD1	CASSLGQGASTDTQYF	TGCGCCAGCAGCCTAGGACAGGGGGCTAGCACAGATACGCAGTATTTT
few	TRBV7-9	TRBJ1-4	TRBD1	CASSPGQGLDEKLFF	TGTGCCAGCAGCCCAGGACAGGGTTTGGATGAAAAACTGTTTTTT
NA	TRBV2	TRBJ2-7	NA	CASSYKNYEQYF	TGTGCCAGCTCGTACAAAAACTACGAGCAGTACTTC
NA	TRBV2	TRBJ2-7	TRBD1	CASRGTEYSYEQYF	TGTGCCAGCAGGGGGACAGAATACTCCTACGAGCAGTACTTC
once	TRBV28	TRBJ1-5	TRBD1	CASNTDRVNQPQHF	TGTGCCAGCAACACCGACAGGGTCAATCAGCCCCAGCATTTT
NA	TRBV5-4	TRBJ1-2	TRBD1	CASSTGQGGFYGYTF	TGTGCCAGCAGCACCGGACAGGGGGGTTTCTATGGCTACACCTTC
NA	TRBV19	TRBJ1-5	NA	CASTTVSNQPQHF	TGTGCCAGTACCACGGTTAGCAATCAGCCCCAGCATTTT
NA	TRBV7-9	TRBJ2-7	NA	CASSFGAEQYF	TGTGCCAGCAGCTTTGGGGCCGAGCAGTACTTC
NA	TRBV27	TRBJ2-7	TRBD2	CASKASGRRYEQYF	TGTGCCAGCAAAGCTAGCGGGAGGCGCTACGAGCAGTACTTC
NA	TRBV2	TRBJ1-5	TRBD1	CAGGTGRNQPQHF	TGTGCCGGGGGGACAGGGCGGAATCAGCCCCAGCATTTT
once	TRBV7-8	TRBJ2-2	NA	CASSLQTGYTGELFF	TGTGCCAGCAGCCTACAGACAGGCTACACCGGGGAGCTGTTTTTT
NA	TRBV27	TRBJ2-3	TRBD2	CASSFMAGVGADTQYF	TGTGCCAGCAGTTTTATGGCGGGAGTAGGCGCAGATACGCAGTATTTT
few	TRBV9	TRBJ1-4	TRBD1	CASSARTGVATNEKLFF	TGTGCCAGCAGCGCCCGGACAGGGGTTGCCACTAATGAAAAACTGTTTTTT